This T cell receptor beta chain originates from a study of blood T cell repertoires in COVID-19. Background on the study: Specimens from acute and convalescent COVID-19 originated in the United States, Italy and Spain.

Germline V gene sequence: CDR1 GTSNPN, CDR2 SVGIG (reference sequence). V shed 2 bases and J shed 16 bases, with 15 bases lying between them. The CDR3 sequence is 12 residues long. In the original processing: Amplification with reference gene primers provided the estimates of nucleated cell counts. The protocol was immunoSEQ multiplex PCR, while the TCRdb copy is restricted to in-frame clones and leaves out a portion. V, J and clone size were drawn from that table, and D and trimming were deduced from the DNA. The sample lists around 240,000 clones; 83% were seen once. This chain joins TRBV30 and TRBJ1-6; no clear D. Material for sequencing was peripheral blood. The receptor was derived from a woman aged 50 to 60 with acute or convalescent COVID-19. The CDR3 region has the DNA TGTGCCTGGAGTCGGCAGGTCGAAGAACTCCACTTT. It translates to CAWSRQVEELHF.